This note documents a single TCR beta chain sequence. What it binds is unknown. The data were taken from a study of vaccination effects on CD4 cells after COVID-19. The overall study: Antigen-specific CD4+ T cells were expanded with viral peptide pools in the ViraFEST assay before sequencing.

Generated by immunoSEQ multiplex PCR, the TCRdb table keeps only in-frame clones and is missing some. This sample yields some 40,000 clones, of which 82% are seen a single time; nearly 3% belongs to the top ten. V gave up 5 bases and J gave up 2 bases; unmatched junction bases: 6. CDR1 SGHTS and CDR2 YDEGEE come from the germline V gene. This CDR3 is 15 amino acids long. Findings and caveats of the study: Within healthy vaccinees, only 1 of 255 vaccine-induced clones displayed cross-reactivity with common cold coronaviruses.

Following a roughly 11-day culture, CD4+ T cells were purified. Recipients of the vaccine had no prior SARS-CoV-2 infection and negative nucleocapsid antibodies. This sequence joins TRBV5-8 and TRBJ1-4; 7 bases fit TRBD1. The sequence derives from a human donor who received a COVID-19 vaccine. The specimen comprised CD4+ T cells from PBMCs cultured without peptide, sampled before COVID-19 vaccination. This CDR3 is CASRYQTGTNEKLFF. CDR3 bases: TGTGCCAGCAGATACCAGACAGGGACTAATGAAAAACTGTTTTTT.